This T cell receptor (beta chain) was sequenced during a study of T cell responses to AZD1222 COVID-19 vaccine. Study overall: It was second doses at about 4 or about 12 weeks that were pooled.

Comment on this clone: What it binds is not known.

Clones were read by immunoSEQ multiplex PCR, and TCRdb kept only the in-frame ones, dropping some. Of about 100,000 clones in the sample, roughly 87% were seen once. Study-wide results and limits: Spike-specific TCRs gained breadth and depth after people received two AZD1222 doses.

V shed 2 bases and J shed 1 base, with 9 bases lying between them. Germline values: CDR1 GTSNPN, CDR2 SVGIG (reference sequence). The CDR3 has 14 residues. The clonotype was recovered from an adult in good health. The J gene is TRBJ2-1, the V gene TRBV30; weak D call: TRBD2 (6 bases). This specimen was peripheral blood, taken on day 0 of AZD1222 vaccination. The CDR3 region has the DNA TGTGCCTGGAGTCCTAGCGCTTCCTACAATGAGCAGTTCTTC. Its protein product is CAWSPSASYNEQFF.